These 32 T cell receptor beta chains were all obtained from the same sample, sequenced in a study of blood T cell repertoires in COVID-19. Assay used: immunoSEQ multiplex PCR; TCRdb lists only in-frame clones, some missing. The sample consists of about 90,000 clones, 81% of them appearing once. Source material: peripheral blood. These TCRs come from a man older than 75 with active or convalescent COVID-19.

This sequence joins TRBV7-2 and TRBJ1-2; 8 bases align to TRBD1. This CDR3 comprises 13 residues. V lost 5 bases and J lost 8; bases outside the gene matches: 7. The V gene's germline CDR1 is SGHTA and CDR2 FQGNSA. This CDR3 is CASSPDRGGGYTF. CDR3 in DNA: TGTGCCAGCAGCCCCGACAGGGGTGGGGGCTACACCTTC.

V usage is TRBV9 and J usage is TRBJ2-3, with 11 bases lining up with TRBD2. V lost 4 bases, J lost 6 bases, and 10 bases stayed unmatched. Germline CDR1 and CDR2: SGDLS and YYNGEE. The CDR3 spans 16 residues. CDR3 sequence (DNA): TGTGCCAGCAGCTCCCGACTAGCGGGGCCACGGGATACGCAGTATTTT. This encodes CASSSRLAGPRDTQYF.

This clone appeared a single time. The chain has TRBV5-1 and TRBJ2-1, with TRBD1 matching over 7 bases. The CDR3 length is 14 residues. The germline CDR1 and CDR2 sequences are SGHRS and YFSETQ. J lost 6 bases, V lost 0 bases, and 3 bases had no gene match. CDR3 region: CASSLGRDSNEQFF. The DNA of the CDR3 is TGCGCCAGCAGCTTGGGCAGGGACAGCAATGAGCAGTTCTTC.

This clone was detected a few times. This rearrangement joins TRBV28 to TRBJ1-2, with 7 bases matching TRBD1. Germline V lookup: CDR1 MDHEN, CDR2 SYDVKM. Losses at the gene ends were 6 bases for V and 5 bases for J; bases not matched to a gene: 9. The length of the CDR3 is 14 residues. The CDR3 DNA reads as TGTGCCAGCAGCTTAATATACAGGGGTTATGGCTACACCTTC. It translates to CASSLIYRGYGYTF.

The genes are TRBV28 and TRBJ2-4, with 8 bases fitting TRBD1. This CDR3 contains 16 residues. The germline V gene encodes CDR1 MDHEN and CDR2 SYDVKM. The V gene end was trimmed by 6 bases and the J gene end by 1 base; junction bases not matched to a gene: 8. The CDR3 DNA is TGTGCCAGCAGGCAACAGGGGGTGGCGGCCAAAAACATTCAGTACTTC. Residues: CASRQQGVAAKNIQYF.

This chain connects TRBV19 to TRBJ1-2, with TRBD1 as a possible D gene (5 bases). Germline CDR1 LNHDA, CDR2 SQIVND (reference sequence). The germline V and J ends were trimmed by 7 bases and 8 bases, with 23 bases remaining between them. The CDR3 is 15 residues long. The CDR3 bases are TGTGCCAGTACCTCGTCGGGGGAAGGGGTGGGCGGCTACACCTTC. Translated: CASTSSGEGVGGYTF.

J is TRBJ1-2 and V is TRBV28, with TRBD1 as a possible D gene (6 bases). The CDR3 length is 14 residues. Trimming took off 6 bases at V and 2 bases at J, with 13 bases between the two ends. Germline assignment: CDR1 MDHEN and CDR2 SYDVKM. The CDR3 DNA sequence: TGTGCCAGCAGGCCTCCACAGGGCAACTATGGCTACACCTTC. This codes for CASRPPQGNYGYTF.

The gene calls are TRBV3-1 (or the pseudogene TRBV3-2) and TRBJ2-1; TRBD2 matches 9 bases. The CDR3 is 16 residues long. In germline, CDR1 is LGHDT, CDR2 YNNKEL (reference sequence). V shed 4 bases, J shed 3 bases, and the junction held 7 bases outside the gene matches. The CDR3 sequence is CASSPKRGVNYNEQFF. Here the CDR3 DNA reads TGTGCCAGCAGCCCCAAGCGGGGGGTCAACTACAATGAGCAGTTCTTC.

The chain combines TRBV5-5 with TRBJ1-5; D is undetermined. Trimming removed 0 bases from V and 7 bases from J, with 11 bases in between. Germline loops: CDR1 SGHKS, CDR2 YYEKEE (reference sequence). The CDR3 length is 14 residues. CDR3 in DNA: TGTGCCAGCAGCTTGGCCCCTGGGAGCCAGCCCCAGCATTTT. Translated, it gives CASSLAPGSQPQHF.

V is TRBV18 and J is TRBJ1-3; D not certain. CDR3 size: 17 residues. V gave up 3 bases and J gave up 2 bases, with 17 bases separating them. Germline CDR1 and CDR2: KGHSH and LQKENI. CDR3 DNA sequence: TGTGCCAGCTCACCCGACTCGGGGTCGGGAACTGGAAACACCATATATTTT. Protein product: CASSPDSGSGTGNTIYF.

This clone was seen once. The CDR3, as DNA: TGTGCCAGCAGTTTAAGGGTAGCGGGGGCCAAAGAGACCCAGTACTTC. Its translation: CASSLRVAGAKETQYF. This chain uses TRBV27 with TRBJ2-5; 9 positions agree with TRBD2. The length of the CDR3 is 16 residues. V shed 2 bases, J shed 3 bases, and the junction held 7 bases outside the gene matches. Germline V gene sequence: CDR1 MNHEY, CDR2 SMNVEV (reference sequence).

The chain joins TRBV18 to TRBJ2-7, with 9 bases fitting TRBD1. Germline V gene sequence: CDR1 KGHSH, CDR2 LQKENI. The CDR3 is 16 amino acids. V gave up 0 bases and J gave up 0 bases; unmatched junction bases: 3. CDR3 DNA sequence: TGTGCCAGCTCACCACCGGACAGGGGAAACTCCTACGAGCAGTACTTC. It is translated as CASSPPDRGNSYEQYF.

This clone occurred once. The chain recombines TRBV7-6 with TRBJ1-5; TRBD1 matches at 9 bases. Germline-derived CDR1 and CDR2 are SGHVS and FNYEAQ. This CDR3 spans 15 amino acids. J was trimmed by 5 bases and V by 5 bases; bases with no gene match: 7. The CDR3: CASSPGQGSDQPQHF. The CDR3 nucleotides are TGTGCCAGCAGCCCGGGACAGGGATCTGATCAGCCCCAGCATTTT.

This chain links TRBV10-3 with TRBJ2-3; tentatively, D is TRBD1 (6 bases). V was clipped by 4 bases and J by 2 bases, with 10 bases between them. Germline loops: CDR1 ENHRY, CDR2 SYGVKD. This CDR3 is 14 amino acids long. This CDR3 is CAISVGGSTDTQYF. CDR3 coding DNA: TGTGCCATCAGTGTAGGGGGATCCACAGATACGCAGTATTTT.

The V gene is TRBV7-2, the J gene TRBJ2-2; the match to TRBD2 covers 11 bases. The junction had 6 bases not matched to a gene; V was cut back by 0 bases and J by 6 bases. The germline gives CDR1 SGHTA, CDR2 FQGNSA. The CDR3 consists of 17 residues. The DNA for the CDR3 is TGTGCCAGCAGCTTAGCTAGCGGGGGGGCCTCCGCCGGGGAGCTGTTTTTT. It translates to CASSLASGGASAGELFF. Using reference TRBV7-2 and TRBJ2-2 for the parts outside the CDR3, the full variable domain is GAGVSQSPSNKVTEKGKDVELRCDPISGHTALYWYRQSLGQGLEFLIYFQGNSAPDKSGLPSDRFSAERTGGSVSTLTIQRTQQEDSAVYLCASSLASGGASAGELFFGEGSRLTVL.

CDR3: CASSSDDPAGPLHF. The CDR3 DNA sequence: TGTGCCAGCAGCTCCGACGACCCAGCAGGACCCCTCCACTTT. V and J are TRBV5-8 and TRBJ1-6, with D unclear. In germline, CDR1 is SGHTS, CDR2 YDEGEE. There are 14 residues in the CDR3. Trimming cost V 3 bases and J 12 bases, with 16 bases left between them.

Written as DNA, the CDR3 is TGTGCCTGGATGGGGGGACCCAACACTGAAGCTTTCTTT. It yields the protein CAWMGGPNTEAFF. V gene TRBV30 combines with J gene TRBJ1-1, with D maybe TRBD1 (5 bases). CDR1 is GTSNPN and CDR2 is SVGIG in the germline V gene (reference sequence). The CDR3 spans 13 residues. Trimming cost V 4 bases and J 2 bases, with 11 bases left between them.

The chain couples TRBV12-3 or TRBV12-4 to TRBJ2-7; the match to TRBD1 covers 8 bases. This CDR3 has 13 residues. The J segment lost 3 bases and the V segment lost 3 bases, leaving 1 base of the junction unmatched. CDR3 amino acids: CASSFGQGYEQYF. In DNA form, the CDR3 reads TGTGCCAGCAGTTTCGGACAGGGCTACGAGCAGTACTTC.

Only one count was recorded for this clone. V and J are TRBV19 and TRBJ2-1; D may be TRBD1 (5 bases). The CDR3 totals 15 residues. V was cut by 3 bases and J by 7 bases, with 16 bases left in between. Germline V gene data show CDR1 as LNHDA and CDR2 as SQIVND (reference sequence). The CDR3 spells CASSIAGLGTNEQFF. The CDR3 region has the DNA TGTGCCAGTAGTATCGCAGGGTTGGGTACGAATGAGCAGTTCTTC.

The chain joins TRBV15 to TRBJ2-1, with 9 bases aligning to TRBD2. The CDR3 sequence is 18 residues long. V shed 0 bases and J 6 bases; nucleotides not matched to a gene: 12. The germline V gene has CDR1 LNHNV and CDR2 YYDKDF (reference sequence). CDR3 DNA sequence: TGTGCCACCAGCAGAGAACCCGCACACAGCGGGGGGCTCAATGAGCAGTTCTTC. Its translation is CATSREPAHSGGLNEQFF.

This chain connects TRBV12-3 or TRBV12-4 to TRBJ2-7; D possibly corresponds to TRBD2 (6 bases). The CDR3 runs to 13 residues. V lost 4 bases, J lost 3 bases, and 10 bases lay in between. CDR3 residues: CASSSRGSYEQYF. The CDR3, as DNA: TGTGCCAGCAGTTCACGGGGGAGCTACGAGCAGTACTTC.

V usage is TRBV5-6 and J usage is TRBJ1-2; no reliable D call. This CDR3 has 14 amino acids. V shed 0 bases and J shed 6 bases, with 12 bases lying between them. Per the germline V gene, CDR1 is SGHDT and CDR2 is YYEEEE. The chain's CDR3 is CASSLAPTGDGYTF. The CDR3 nucleotides read TGTGCCAGCAGCTTGGCCCCTACCGGAGATGGCTACACCTTC.

V gene TRBV5-1 combines with J gene TRBJ1-6, with D unclear. In germline, CDR1 is SGHRS, CDR2 YFSETQ. With 0 bases removed from V and 11 bases from J, the gap between germline ends came to 21 bases. The CDR3 spans 17 residues. The CDR3 DNA reads TGCGCCAGCAGCTTGGTCGCTCCCATTGGCGGATATCCACCCCTCCACTTT. Protein product: CASSLVAPIGGYPPLHF.

This chain connects TRBV30 to TRBJ2-7; D remains ambiguous. V lost 5 bases and J lost 4, with 9 bases in between. The CDR3 has 11 residues. Germline V gene lookup returns CDR1 GTSNPN and CDR2 SVGIG (reference sequence). CDR3 sequence: CAWGPTYEQYF. CDR3 sequence (DNA): TGTGCCTGGGGTCCTACTTACGAGCAGTACTTC.

The chain is built from TRBV7-8 and TRBJ2-2; TRBD2 matches at 11 bases. Per germline, CDR1 SGHVS and CDR2 FQNEAQ. The junction had 2 bases not matched to a gene; V was cut back by 1 base and J by 4 bases. This CDR3 contains 16 residues. CDR3 residues: CASSLVTSGATGELFF. The DNA for the CDR3 is TGTGCCAGCAGCTTAGTGACTAGCGGGGCCACCGGGGAGCTGTTTTTT. Filled out from reference TRBV7-8 and TRBJ2-2, the complete variable domain reads GAGVSQSPRYKVAKRGQDVALRCDPISGHVSLFWYQQALGQGPEFLTYFQNEAQLDKSGLPSDRFFAERPEGSVSTLKIQRTQQEDSAVYLCASSLVTSGATGELFFGEGSRLTVL.

This chain joins TRBV11-2 and TRBJ1-5; D remains unclear. The CDR3 length is 13 residues. With 1 base removed from V and 4 bases from J, the gap between germline ends came to 5 bases. CDR1 is SGHAT, CDR2 FQNNGV, per germline. This CDR3 is CASSLGQNQPQHF. CDR3 bases: TGTGCCAGCAGCTTAGGGCAGAATCAGCCCCAGCATTTT.

This chain connects TRBV2 to TRBJ1-5, with D hard to call. Between the trimmed V and J ends, which lost 7 bases and 2 bases, there was a span of 15 bases. Germline V gene data show CDR1 as SNHLY and CDR2 as FYNNEI. The CDR3 consists of 15 residues. The CDR3 protein is CASNLKGGGNQPQHF. CDR3 nucleotides: TGTGCCAGCAACCTTAAGGGAGGAGGCAATCAGCCCCAGCATTTT.

The chain is built from TRBV4-2 and TRBJ2-7; 7 nucleotides line up with TRBD1. The CDR3 extends over 16 amino acids. The germline V gene encodes CDR1 LGHNA and CDR2 YNFKEQ. V shed 3 bases and J 0 bases; nucleotides not matched to a gene: 8. The CDR3 here is CASSQADRENSYEQYF. The CDR3 nucleotides are TGTGCCAGCAGCCAGGCTGACAGGGAGAACTCCTACGAGCAGTACTTC.

The J gene is TRBJ2-5, the V gene TRBV25-1; 10 bases map to TRBD1. V gave up 5 bases and J gave up 7 bases; unmatched junction bases: 4. There are 13 residues in the CDR3. Germline lookup yields CDR1 MGHDK and CDR2 SYGVNS. CDR3 in DNA: TGTGCCAGCAGTATCGGACAGGGGGGGACCCAGTACTTC. Translation gives CASSIGQGGTQYF.

The gene calls are TRBV5-1 and TRBJ2-7; TRBD2 matches 7 bases. This CDR3 is built from 13 residues. V was pared by 0 bases and J by 5 bases, with 2 bases of the junction left unmatched. Germline CDR1 SGHRS, CDR2 YFSETQ. DNA of the CDR3: TGCGCCAGCAGCTTGGTGGGGGGGAACGAGCAGTACTTC. It specifies CASSLVGGNEQYF. The full variable domain, rest sourced from reference TRBV5-1 and TRBJ2-7, is KAGVTQTPRYLIKTRGQQVTLSCSPISGHRSVSWYQQTPGQGLQFLFEYFSETQRNKGNFPGRFSGRQFSNSRSEMNVSTLELGDSALYLCASSLVGGNEQYFGPGTRLTVT.

V is TRBV2 and J is TRBJ1-2; a possible D gene is TRBD1 (6 bases). The CDR3 is made up of 12 amino acids. Germline assignment: CDR1 SNHLY and CDR2 FYNNEI. The ends were cut back, 4 bases at V and 7 bases at J, with 10 bases in the middle. The CDR3 here is CASSGDRSGYTF. In DNA, the CDR3 is TGTGCCAGCAGTGGCGACAGGAGTGGCTACACCTTC.

The J gene is TRBJ2-7, the V gene TRBV5-1, with 9 bases lining up with TRBD1. The CDR3 totals 15 residues. The V gene's germline CDR1 is SGHRS and CDR2 YFSETQ. The V segment lost 4 bases and the J segment 2 bases; nucleotides outside the gene matches: 7. The CDR3 DNA follows: TGCGCCAGCAGCCAAGGGACAGGGTACACCTACGAGCAGTACTTC. The encoded protein is CASSQGTGYTYEQYF. The whole variable domain, filled in from reference TRBV5-1 and TRBJ2-7, reads KAGVTQTPRYLIKTRGQQVTLSCSPISGHRSVSWYQQTPGQGLQFLFEYFSETQRNKGNFPGRFSGRQFSNSRSEMNVSTLELGDSALYLCASSQGTGYTYEQYFGPGTRLTVT.